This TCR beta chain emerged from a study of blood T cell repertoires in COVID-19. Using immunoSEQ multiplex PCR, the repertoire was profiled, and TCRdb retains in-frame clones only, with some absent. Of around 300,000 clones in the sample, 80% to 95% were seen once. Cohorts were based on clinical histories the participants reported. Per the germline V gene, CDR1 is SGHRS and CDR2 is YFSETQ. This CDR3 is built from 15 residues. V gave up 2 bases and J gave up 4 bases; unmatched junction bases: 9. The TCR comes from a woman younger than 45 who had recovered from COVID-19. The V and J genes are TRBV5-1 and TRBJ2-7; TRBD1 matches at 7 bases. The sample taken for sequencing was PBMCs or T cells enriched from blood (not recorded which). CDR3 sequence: CASSLDGQELYEQYF. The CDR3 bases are TGCGCCAGCAGCTTAGACGGACAGGAGCTTTACGAGCAGTACTTC.